This paragraph reports one T cell receptor (beta chain). Antigen: not known. The V end lost 4 bases, the J end lost 8 bases, and 14 bases lay between the germline ends. The germline gives CDR1 SEHNR, CDR2 FQNEAQ (reference sequence). The CDR3 sequence is 13 residues long. Clones were sequenced by immunoSEQ multiplex PCR, and TCRdb holds only the in-frame ones, with some missing. Among 1.6 million or so clones listed, roughly 96% were seen once. This sample was taken from a study of shared clonotypes between healthy human individuals. Study findings and constraints: Memory subsets generally showed smaller estimated richness than naive subsets did.

The sequence came from a man aged 30-40 years in good health. The J gene is TRBJ1-2, the V gene TRBV7-9, with D possibly being TRBD1 (6 bases). The sample comprised naive CD4+ T cells sorted from blood. Subset in this sample: CD45RA+ positively selected. The CDR3 reads CASSSPQGFGYTF. The CDR3 DNA reads TGTGCCAGCAGCTCACCCCAGGGGTTCGGCTACACCTTC.